This T cell receptor beta chain was obtained from a study of STAT5B mutations in CD4+ large granular lymphocyte leukemia. The method was immunoSEQ multiplex PCR; TCRdb's version includes in-frame clones alone and lacks a portion of them. The sample has under 55,000 clones; approximately 86% are singletons. The clonotype comes from a human donor in good health. Source material: CD4+ T cells from blood buffy coats.

CDR3 residues: CASSYRLGGGRREQFF. The CDR3 coding sequence is TGCGCCAGCAGCTACCGACTGGGTGGCGGGAGACGGGAGCAGTTCTTC. V gene TRBV5-1 combines with J gene TRBJ2-1; 7 bases align to TRBD2. V lost 3 bases to trimming and J lost 10 bases; unmatched junction nucleotides: 16. CDR1 and CDR2 from the germline V gene are SGHRS and YFSETQ. This CDR3 comprises 16 residues.